Here is one T cell receptor (beta chain) with its context. Its antigen is not known. These data originate in a study of T cell responses to AZD1222 COVID-19 vaccine. Findings and limits, study-wide: CD4 TCRs covered the whole spike, strongest at regions 160-218 and 743-854. Without day 14 samples, only post-peak T cell repertoires were studied.

Some clones are missing from TCRdb's copy, which holds only in-frame ones; the method was immunoSEQ multiplex PCR. Of some 130,000 clones in the sample, approximately 91% are singletons; the top ten hold about 1%. The sequence derives from an adult who received the AZD1222 COVID-19 vaccine. The sequencing here drew on peripheral blood, taken 28 days after the second AZD1222 dose.

This CDR3 reads CASSAVGGQETEAFF. The DNA of the CDR3 is TGTGCCAGCAGCGCTGTGGGGGGACAGGAAACTGAAGCTTTCTTT. The chain couples TRBV6-5 to TRBJ1-1; 8 bases line up with TRBD1. The junction had 11 bases not matched to a gene; V was cut back by 6 bases and J by 5 bases. The CDR3 loop spans 15 amino acids. Germline V gene data show CDR1 as MNHEY and CDR2 as SVGAGI.